What follows is one T cell receptor (beta chain) and its context. Antigen specificity is unknown. Germline V CDR1 and CDR2: SGHRS, YFSETQ. This CDR3 comprises 15 residues. With 4 bases removed from V and 1 base from J, the gap between germline ends came to 12 bases. The repertoire was sequenced with immunoSEQ multiplex PCR; TCRdb's copy has only in-frame clones and lacks some. The sample yields 130,000 or so clones, approximately 89% seen once. This record comes from a study of cytomegalovirus exposure and HLA in healthy donors. General study results and limits: Subsequent analysis found a tendency for first-cohort TCR clusters to co-occur within the 120 validation repertoires.

This clonotype was sampled from a man aged 25-40 years in good health and CMV-seronegative. The V call is TRBV5-1, the J call TRBJ2-1; D is possibly TRBD2 (8 bases). The sample taken for sequencing was PBMCs. CDR3: CASSRGGQSYNEQFF. The CDR3 nucleotides read TGCGCCAGCAGCCGGGGGGGACAGTCCTACAATGAGCAGTTCTTC.